Included here is one T cell receptor (beta chain) sequence, with context. This sample was included in a study of cytomegalovirus exposure and HLA in healthy donors. Primers for the PCR totalled 60 Vbeta and 13 Jbeta. Clones were read by immunoSEQ multiplex PCR, and TCRdb kept only the in-frame ones, dropping some. The data contain over 200,000 clones, almost 80% of them singletons. The CDR3 contains 15 residues. Germline V gives CDR1 SGHAT, CDR2 FQNNGV. Sequenced material: PBMCs. This TCR was recovered from a male donor in good health and CMV-seronegative. The genes are TRBV11-2 and TRBJ2-5, with 10 bases identical to TRBD1. TRBJ2-7 explains the end of the DNA better; the J call may be wrong. The CDR3 is CASSSPGQGWYEQYF. The DNA for the CDR3 is TGTGCCAGCAGCTCACCGGGACAGGGGTGGTACGAGCAGTACTTC.